This TCR beta chain was documented in a study of T cell changes during pregnancy in multiple sclerosis. Clones were read by immunoSEQ multiplex PCR, and TCRdb kept only the in-frame ones, dropping some. This sample has 90,000 to 120,000 clones, with around 93% found just once. This CDR3 has 15 residues. The V gene's germline CDR1 is SGDLS and CDR2 YYNGEE. V lost 4 bases to trimming and J lost 3 bases; unmatched junction nucleotides: 6. Here the sequenced sample was peripheral blood, taken in the third trimester of pregnancy. The J gene is TRBJ2-2, the V gene TRBV9; 7 bases align to TRBD1. This sequence was found in a female donor in good health, enrolled as a control in a pregnancy study. Here the CDR3 DNA reads TGTGCCAGCAGCCCCCCGGGGACAGACACCGGGGAGCTGTTTTTT. This encodes CASSPPGTDTGELFF. Complete variable domain (other parts from reference TRBV9 and TRBJ2-2): DSGVTQTPKHLITATGQRVTLRCSPRSGDLSVYWYQQSLDQGLQFLIQYYNGEERAKGNILERFSAQQFPDLHSELNLSSLELGDSALYFCASSPPGTDTGELFFGEGSRLTVL.